This T cell receptor beta chain was documented in a study of T cell repertoires in cytomegalovirus infection. In the study overall: CMV infection plus the matching HLA type was flagged by public TCR beta signatures.

TCRdb analysed the reads with MiXCR anew, one entry per CDR3 protein. The table records about 68,000 distinct CDR3 sequences, about 23% of them present only once. Study outcomes and limitations: Summed frequency of public TCR beta families distinguished CMV carriers with the relevant HLA. In two of eight donors, the top clonotype was HLA-C-restricted CMV-specific.

The CDR3 sequence is 15 residues long. CDR1 is MDHEN and CDR2 is SYDVKM in the germline V gene. Trimming pared 2 bases from V and 3 bases from J, leaving 13 bases between. Concerning this clonotype: Its antigen is undetermined.

The J gene is TRBJ1-1, the V gene TRBV28; no clear D gene. The receptor's source is a human donor in good health (CMV status not recorded). Some clones in this sample may be carry-over from other donors' samples. Material: PBMCs, sequenced either directly or after in vitro stimulation (not recorded which). CDR3 in DNA: TGTGCCAGCAGTTTAGTCGGGAGGTGGGACACTGAAGCTTTCTTT. Encoded protein: CASSLVGRWDTEAFF.